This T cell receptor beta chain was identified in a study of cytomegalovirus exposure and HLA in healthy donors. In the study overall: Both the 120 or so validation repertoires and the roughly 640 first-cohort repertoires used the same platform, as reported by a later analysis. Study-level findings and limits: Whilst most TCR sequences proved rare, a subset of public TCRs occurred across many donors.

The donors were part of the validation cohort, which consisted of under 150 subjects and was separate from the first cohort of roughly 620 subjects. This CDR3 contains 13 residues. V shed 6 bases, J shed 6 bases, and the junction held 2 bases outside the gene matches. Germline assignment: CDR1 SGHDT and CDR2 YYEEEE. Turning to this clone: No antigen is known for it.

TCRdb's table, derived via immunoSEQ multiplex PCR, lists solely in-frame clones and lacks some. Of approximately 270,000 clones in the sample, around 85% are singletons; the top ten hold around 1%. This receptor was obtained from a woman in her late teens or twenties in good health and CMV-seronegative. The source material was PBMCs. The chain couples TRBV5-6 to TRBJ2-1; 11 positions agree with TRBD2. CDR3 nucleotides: TGTGCCAGCACCCTAGCGGGGGGCAATGAGCAGTTCTTC. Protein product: CASTLAGGNEQFF.